This TCR beta chain was sequenced during a study of shared clonotypes between healthy human individuals. The CDR3 sequence is 14 residues long. V lost 1 base and J 3 bases, leaving 10 bases between the germline ends. CDR1 and CDR2 (germline): SGHTA, FQGNSA. As concerns this clone: The antigen is not known.

Sequencing was performed with immunoSEQ multiplex PCR; in TCRdb, only in-frame clones are kept and a portion is missing. The sample includes around 2.3 million clones, 95% of them seen just once. Points from the study as a whole: Sampling was confined to blood; repertoires within tissues likely differ.

What was sequenced was naive CD4+ T cells sorted from blood. Stated subset: CD45RA+ positively selected. The sequence was collected from a man between 18 and 35 years old in good health. The chain couples TRBV7-2 to TRBJ2-7, with D uncertain. The CDR3 loop reads CASSLVFLHYEQYF. The CDR3 nucleotides read TGTGCCAGCAGCTTAGTTTTTTTGCACTACGAGCAGTACTTC.